This entry lists 28 T cell receptor beta chains sequenced from one sample in a study of response to subunit inactivated influenza vaccine. MiXCR was run by TCRdb on the RT-PCR reads, yielding one entry per CDR3 protein. Seen here are 750,000 to 850,000 distinct CDR3 sequences, approximately 18% observed once, and the top ten hold roughly 10%. Source: PBMCs from blood, taken around 5 days after vaccination. The receptors originated from a man aged 45 to 65 who received an inactivated influenza vaccine.

This clonotype was recorded many times. CDR3 sequence: CASRRDRASVNLHF. For the CDR3, the DNA is TGTGCCAGCAGGAGGGACAGGGCCTCCGTGAACCTCCACTTT. The chain employs TRBV12-3 or TRBV12-4 and TRBJ1-6, with TRBD1 matching 9 bases. V shed 6 bases, J shed 15 bases, and the junction held 12 bases outside the gene matches. This CDR3 is 14 amino acids long.

This clonotype appeared a few times. The CDR3 sequence is CSASFRETQYF. Here the CDR3 DNA reads TGCAGTGCTAGTTTCCGTGAGACCCAGTACTTC. The V call is TRBV20-1, the J call TRBJ2-5; no firm D call. Trimming took 3 bases from V and 5 from J, leaving 7 bases between them. There are 11 residues in the CDR3. The germline CDR1 and CDR2 sequences are DFQATT and SNEGSKA (reference sequence).

This clonotype was counted only a few times. The V gene is TRBV6-1, the J gene TRBJ2-2; D might be TRBD1 or TRBD2, each matching 6 bases. This CDR3 spans 14 amino acids. V gave up 10 bases and J gave up 5 bases, with 17 bases separating them. Germline V gives CDR1 MNHNS, CDR2 SASEGT. The CDR3 here is CATLGGGRTGELFF. DNA for the CDR3: TGTGCCACCTTGGGGGGCGGAAGAACCGGGGAGCTGTTTTTT.

This clonotype was counted only a few times. The chain joins TRBV6-5 to TRBJ2-6, with D perhaps TRBD1 or TRBD2 (5 bases each). Germline V CDR1 and CDR2: MNHEY, SVGAGI. CDR3 length: 15 residues. V shed 2 bases and J shed 4 bases, with 9 bases lying between them. The CDR3 here is CASSYEGTGANVLTF. The DNA of the CDR3 is TGTGCCAGCAGTTACGAGGGGACCGGGGCCAACGTCCTGACTTTC.

The sample holds a few counts of this clonotype. The V and J genes are TRBV20-1 and TRBJ2-1; TRBD2 matches at 8 bases. Germline CDR1 is DFQATT and CDR2 is SNEGSKA (reference sequence). This CDR3 comprises 15 residues. The J segment lost 0 bases and the V segment lost 0 bases, leaving 1 base of the junction unmatched. This CDR3 reads CSARESGSSYNEQFF. CDR3 DNA: TGCAGTGCTAGAGAGAGCGGGAGCTCCTACAATGAGCAGTTCTTC.

This clonotype has just a few counts. V usage is TRBV6-2 or TRBV6-3 and J usage is TRBJ2-7; tentative D call: TRBD2 (6 bases). CDR1 is MNHEY and CDR2 is SVGEGT in the germline V gene. Trimming removed 2 bases at V and 7 bases at J, with 21 bases between. This CDR3 contains 16 residues. The CDR3 region is CASSYPVQRAVYEQYF. CDR3 nucleotide sequence: TGTGCCAGCAGTTACCCGGTGCAGCGGGCTGTTTATGAGCAGTACTTC.

This clonotype has only a few counts. The rearrangement joins TRBV28 to TRBJ2-7; D gene ambiguous. Germline assignment: CDR1 MDHEN and CDR2 SYDVKM. V gave up 4 bases and J gave up 0 bases, with 10 bases separating them. This CDR3 is built from 14 residues. The CDR3 loop is CASSSSRDSYEQYF. The CDR3 DNA reads as TGTGCCAGCAGTTCGTCCAGAGACTCCTACGAGCAGTACTTC.

The sample holds a few counts of this clonotype. The rearrangement links TRBV6-2 or TRBV6-3 to TRBJ2-5; TRBD1 matches at 11 bases. With V trimmed by 6 bases and J by 7 bases, 13 bases remained unmatched. Germline V lookup: CDR1 MNHEY, CDR2 SVGEGT. The CDR3 consists of 16 residues. CDR3 bases: TGTGCCAGCAGAAACCTCGGACAGGGGGCGTTTGGGACCCAGTACTTC. It translates to CASRNLGQGAFGTQYF.

The chain uses TRBV27 and TRBJ2-3; 12 nucleotides align to TRBD2. J lost 3 bases, V lost 5 bases, and 9 bases had no gene match. Germline V lookup: CDR1 MNHEY, CDR2 SMNVEV (reference sequence). This CDR3 comprises 17 residues. The CDR3 protein is CASSPTGLAGTTDTQYF. CDR3 nucleotide sequence: TGTGCCAGCAGTCCCACCGGACTAGCGGGAACAACAGATACGCAGTATTTT.

This clonotype showed up just a few times. The chain is built from TRBV20-1 and TRBJ2-1; 9 positions agree with TRBD2. The CDR3 has 18 residues. Looked up from germline, CDR1 is DFQATT and CDR2 is SNEGSKA (reference sequence). With 6 bases clipped from V and 0 bases from J, the junction kept 15 bases outside the gene matches. The CDR3 here is CSASGTSSTWSSYNEQFF. DNA for the CDR3: TGCAGTGCGTCCGGGACTAGCTCTACCTGGAGCTCCTACAATGAGCAGTTCTTC.

This clonotype was counted between two and nine times. V and J are TRBV9 and TRBJ2-3; D call uncertain. The germline V and J ends were trimmed by 0 bases and 5 bases, with 7 bases remaining between them. From germline, CDR1 is SGDLS and CDR2 YYNGEE. The CDR3 length is 13 residues. The CDR3 DNA reads TGTGCCAGCAGCGTAGTCATTGGAGATACGCAGTATTTT. The encoded protein is CASSVVIGDTQYF.

This clonotype was seen more than once but under ten times. V and J are TRBV10-3 and TRBJ2-3; TRBD2 is a possible D gene (6 bases). CDR1 and CDR2 from the germline V gene are ENHRY and SYGVKD. Trimming took off 7 bases at V and 3 bases at J, with 11 bases between the two ends. This CDR3 spans 13 amino acids. CDR3 sequence reads: CAINSGETDTQYF. DNA for the CDR3: TGTGCCATCAATTCGGGAGAAACAGATACGCAGTATTTT.

The V and J genes are TRBV9 and TRBJ2-7; 8 bases line up with TRBD2. The CDR3 is 14 amino acids. Germline V CDR1 and CDR2: SGDLS, YYNGEE. Trimming took 0 bases from V and 5 from J; bases not matched to a gene: 4. The CDR3: CASSVGISGDEQYF. CDR3 bases: TGTGCCAGCAGCGTAGGCATTAGCGGGGACGAGCAGTACTTC.

V and J are TRBV5-8 and TRBJ2-3, with TRBD2 as a possible D gene (5 bases). Germline CDR1 SGHTS, CDR2 YDEGEE. The CDR3 loop spans 12 amino acids. Deletions cut 7 bases from V and 8 bases from J, with 14 bases between. CDR3 DNA: TGTGCCAGCGGTGAGCTAGCATTTACGCAGTATTTT. It is translated as CASGELAFTQYF. The complete variable domain, with remaining parts taken from reference TRBV5-8 and TRBJ2-3, reads EAGVTQSPTHLIKTRGQQATLRCSPISGHTSVYWYQQALGLGLQFLLWYDEGEERNRGNFPPRFSGRQFPNYSSELNVNALELEDSALYLCASGELAFTQYFGPGTRLTVL.

V usage is TRBV13 and J usage is TRBJ2-3; the D gene is possibly TRBD1 (5 bases). In germline, CDR1 is PRHDT, CDR2 FYEKMQ (reference sequence). With 7 bases removed from V and 7 bases from J, the gap between germline ends came to 18 bases. The CDR3 has 14 residues. The CDR3 nucleotides read TGTGCCAGCACCACCCCCGACAGCACTAATACGCAGTATTTT. The encoded protein is CASTTPDSTNTQYF.

V gene TRBV7-2 combines with J gene TRBJ1-2; 9 positions match TRBD1. CDR3 size: 14 residues. Germline V gene sequence: CDR1 SGHTA, CDR2 FQGNSA. Trimming at V came to 5 bases and at J to 7 bases, leaving 8 bases not matched to a gene. CDR3 bases: TGTGCCAGCAGCGCTGGGACAGGGAAGTCTGGCTACACCTTC. Its protein is CASSAGTGKSGYTF.

V is TRBV5-1 and J is TRBJ2-7; 9 nucleotides align to TRBD1. The CDR3 loop spans 16 amino acids. The V segment lost 4 bases and the J segment 2 bases; nucleotides outside the gene matches: 10. CDR1 SGHRS and CDR2 YFSETQ come from the germline V gene. DNA of the CDR3: TGCGCCAGCAGCGTCACCAAGACAGGGGGAACCTACGAGCAGTACTTC. Translation gives CASSVTKTGGTYEQYF.

Remarks on this clonotype: Possible read error: a much larger clone is one base away. This chain joins TRBV7-2 and TRBJ1-2; TRBD1 matches 10 bases. V shed 5 bases and J 7 bases; nucleotides not matched to a gene: 4. Germline CDR1 reads SGHTA; CDR2 reads FQGNSA. The CDR3 consists of 13 residues. The chain's CDR3 is CASSPGQGIGYTF. The CDR3 coding sequence is TGTGCCAGCAGCCCGGGACAGGGGATTGGCTACACCTTC.

The genes are TRBV3-1 and TRBJ2-5, with D perhaps TRBD2 (6 bases). Germline V CDR1 and CDR2: LGHDT, YNNKEL (reference sequence). The length of the CDR3 is 14 residues. With 5 bases removed from V and 4 bases from J, the gap between germline ends came to 14 bases. The CDR3 spells CASSESTSRETQYF. In DNA, the CDR3 is TGTGCCAGCAGCGAGTCGACTAGTAGAGAGACCCAGTACTTC.

This clonotype appeared a few times. V is TRBV10-3 and J is TRBJ2-3, with D possibly TRBD1 on 6 matching bases. Trimming removed 6 bases at V and 5 bases at J, with 15 bases between. Germline CDR1 is ENHRY and CDR2 is SYGVKD. This CDR3 contains 14 residues. CDR3 DNA sequence: TGTGCCATCAGCCGGGACATCGGAGTAGATACGCAGTATTTT. Protein: CAISRDIGVDTQYF.

J is TRBJ2-2 and V is TRBV12-3 or TRBV12-4, with D possibly being TRBD1 or TRBD2 (5 bases each). This CDR3 region has 15 residues. Trimming left V 6 bases short and J 6 bases short, with 17 bases between. The CDR3 region has the DNA TGTGCCAGCAGCCGGACTTTCACAGGAGCCGGGGAGCTGTTTTTT. Translated: CASSRTFTGAGELFF.

This clonotype was detected a few times. This chain joins TRBV6-2 or TRBV6-3 and TRBJ2-7; a weak D match, TRBD1 (5 bases). Trimming pared 6 bases from V and 3 bases from J, leaving 15 bases between. The germline V gene encodes CDR1 MNHEY and CDR2 SVGEGT. The length of the CDR3 is 14 residues. Here the CDR3 reads CASSDRGQGYEQYF. CDR3 DNA: TGTGCCAGCAGCGACCGTGGCCAGGGCTACGAGCAGTACTTC.

The chain employs TRBV27 and TRBJ1-1; TRBD1 matches 9 bases. With V trimmed by 5 bases and J by 3 bases, 7 bases remained unmatched. The CDR3 extends over 15 amino acids. Germline V gives CDR1 MNHEY, CDR2 SMNVEV (reference sequence). CDR3 in amino acids: CASSPYRTGDTEAFF. The CDR3 DNA reads TGTGCCAGCAGTCCGTACCGGACAGGGGACACTGAAGCTTTCTTT.

This clonotype was found a few times. The V gene is TRBV18, the J gene TRBJ1-1; D remains ambiguous. Trimming stripped 3 bases from V and 5 bases from J, with 16 bases between. CDR1 and CDR2 from the germline V gene are KGHSH and LQKENI. This CDR3 region has 15 residues. The CDR3 DNA follows: TGTGCCAGCTCACCTCTTAGGGAGACGGTAACTGAAGCTTTCTTT. This encodes CASSPLRETVTEAFF.

This clonotype was seen ten or more times. The chain joins TRBV5-1 to TRBJ2-1; 8 bases agree with TRBD1. This CDR3 has 15 amino acids. V shed 4 bases and J 2 bases; nucleotides not matched to a gene: 5. Per the germline V gene, CDR1 is SGHRS and CDR2 is YFSETQ. The CDR3 here is CASSPDREPYNEQFF. The CDR3 nucleotides read TGCGCCAGCAGCCCGGACAGGGAGCCCTACAATGAGCAGTTCTTC.

This clonotype was seen only a few times. The chain employs TRBV28 and TRBJ2-1; D perhaps matches TRBD2 (5 bases). Trimming removed 7 bases at V and 5 bases at J, with 12 bases between. The CDR3 sequence is 13 residues long. Per germline, CDR1 MDHEN and CDR2 SYDVKM. This chain's CDR3 is CASTSGADNEQFF. CDR3 bases: TGTGCCAGCACGAGCGGAGCAGACAATGAGCAGTTCTTC.

There are a few counts of this clonotype. The chain employs TRBV7-2 and TRBJ2-7, with D hard to call. The V end lost 7 bases, the J end lost 1 base, and 11 bases lay between the germline ends. This CDR3 region has 13 residues. Germline V gene data show CDR1 as SGHTA and CDR2 as FQGNSA. CDR3 DNA sequence: TGTGCCAGCAACCTTAGTCCTTCCTACGAGCAGTACTTC. Its protein product is CASNLSPSYEQYF.

The sample holds many counts of this clonotype. This chain joins TRBV20-1 and TRBJ1-5; D might be TRBD1 (5 bases). From germline, CDR1 is DFQATT and CDR2 SNEGSKA (reference sequence). CDR3 length: 14 amino acids. Trimming left V 6 bases short and J 0 bases short, with 12 bases between. The CDR3 sequence is CSAADIHSNQPQHF. DNA of the CDR3: TGCAGTGCGGCGGACATTCATAGCAATCAGCCCCAGCATTTT.